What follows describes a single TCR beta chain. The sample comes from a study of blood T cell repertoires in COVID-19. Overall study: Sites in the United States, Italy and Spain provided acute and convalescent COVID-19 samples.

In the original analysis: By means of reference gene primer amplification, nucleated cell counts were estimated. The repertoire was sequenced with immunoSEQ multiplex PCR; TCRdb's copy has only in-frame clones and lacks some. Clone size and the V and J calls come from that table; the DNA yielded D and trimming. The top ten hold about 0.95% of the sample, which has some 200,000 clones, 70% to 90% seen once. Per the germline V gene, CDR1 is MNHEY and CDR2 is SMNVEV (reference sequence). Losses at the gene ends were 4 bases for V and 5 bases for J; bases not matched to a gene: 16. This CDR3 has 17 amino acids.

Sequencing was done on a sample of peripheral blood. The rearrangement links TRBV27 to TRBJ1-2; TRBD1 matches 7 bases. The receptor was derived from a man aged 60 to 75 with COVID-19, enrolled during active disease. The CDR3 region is CASSSHPQGDSLYGYTF. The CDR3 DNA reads TGTGCCAGCAGTTCCCACCCCCAAGGGGACAGCCTTTATGGCTACACCTTC.